This is a list of T cell receptor beta chains from one sample in a study of blood T cell repertoires in COVID-19. Measured with immunoSEQ multiplex PCR; TCRdb has only the in-frame clones, and not every one. The sample comprises around 230,000 clones, approximately 86% of which are singletons, and roughly 0.69% rests with the top ten. The sample consisted of peripheral blood. The receptors derive from a man aged 40-49 years with acute or convalescent COVID-19. The CDR3 runs from the conserved cysteine through the conserved F or W. D genes are given only for firm matches. Clone size, where shown, is once, few, many, or a class for clones that have expanded.

CDR3 DNA: TGTGCCAGCAGTTTACCTAGGACAGGGGGCGCGAATGCGTTCTTC
CDR3 protein: CASSLPRTGGANAFF
J gene: TRBJ2-1
CDR3 length: 15
D gene: TRBD1
V gene: TRBV28
clone size: .

CDR3 DNA: TGTGCCAGCAGCGTAGTGGCCGGACCAGGGAAGGAGACCCAGTACTTC
CDR3 protein: CASSVVAGPGKETQYF
J gene: TRBJ2-5
CDR3 length: 16
D gene: .
V gene: TRBV9
clone size: .

CDR3 DNA: TGTGCCAGCAGCTTAGGCCGCGTTGCTGGGGCCAACGTCCTGACTTTC
CDR3 protein: CASSLGRVAGANVLTF
J gene: TRBJ2-6
CDR3 length: 16
D gene: .
V gene: TRBV13
clone size: .

CDR3 DNA: TGCAGTGCTAGTGAAGCCATAAGGGGTTCACCCCTCCACTTT
CDR3 protein: CSASEAIRGSPLHF
J gene: TRBJ1-6
CDR3 length: 14
D gene: .
V gene: TRBV20-1
clone size: .

CDR3 DNA: TGCGCCAGCAGCCAAGGGGCGGCGGGGAGCTCCTACGAGCAGTACTTC
CDR3 protein: CASSQGAAGSSYEQYF
J gene: TRBJ2-7
CDR3 length: 16
D gene: .
V gene: TRBV4-1
clone size: .

CDR3 DNA: TGTGCCTGGAGGGGGACTAGCGGGAGTGGCGAGCAGTACTTC
CDR3 protein: CAWRGTSGSGEQYF
J gene: TRBJ2-7
CDR3 length: 14
D gene: TRBD2
V gene: TRBV30
clone size: .

CDR3 DNA: TGTGCCAGCAGCCAAGAACTAGCGGGAGGAAGGGAGACCCAGTACTTC
CDR3 protein: CASSQELAGGRETQYF
J gene: TRBJ2-5
CDR3 length: 16
D gene: TRBD2
V gene: TRBV3-1/TRBV3-2
clone size: .

CDR3 DNA: TGTGCCAGCTCACCCCAGGGGAGAAACACCATATATTTT
CDR3 protein: CASSPQGRNTIYF
J gene: TRBJ1-3
CDR3 length: 13
D gene: .
V gene: TRBV18
clone size: .

CDR3 DNA: TGTGCCAGTAGTAACAGGGGTATGGACACTGAAGCTTTCTTT
CDR3 protein: CASSNRGMDTEAFF
J gene: TRBJ1-1
CDR3 length: 14
D gene: TRBD1
V gene: TRBV19
clone size: .

CDR3 DNA: TGTGCCAGCAGCTACAGGGGCGGCTACGAGCAGTACTTC
CDR3 protein: CASSYRGGYEQYF
J gene: TRBJ2-7
CDR3 length: 13
D gene: TRBD1
V gene: TRBV14
clone size: .

CDR3 DNA: TGTGCCAGCAGCCCGGGACATGACTCCTACAATGAGCAGTTCTTC
CDR3 protein: CASSPGHDSYNEQFF
J gene: TRBJ2-1
CDR3 length: 15
D gene: .
V gene: TRBV3-1/TRBV3-2
clone size: .

CDR3 DNA: TGTGCCAGCAGCCAAGGGGGACTAGCGGGAGGGCACGAGCAGTACTTC
CDR3 protein: CASSQGGLAGGHEQYF
J gene: TRBJ2-7
CDR3 length: 16
D gene: TRBD2
V gene: TRBV3-1/TRBV3-2
clone size: once

CDR3 DNA: TGCGCCAGCAGTAATCGGGACAGGGGGTCTAACGAGCAGTACTTC
CDR3 protein: CASSNRDRGSNEQYF
J gene: TRBJ2-7
CDR3 length: 15
D gene: TRBD1
V gene: TRBV5-1
clone size: .

CDR3 DNA: TGTGCCAGCAGTTACTCGAAGGACAGGGGGCGACAGGCTTTCTTT
CDR3 protein: CASSYSKDRGRQAFF
J gene: TRBJ1-1
CDR3 length: 15
D gene: TRBD1
V gene: TRBV6-5
clone size: .

CDR3 DNA: TGTGCCAGTAAGACGACTAGCGGGGCTTACTACGAGCAGTACTTC
CDR3 protein: CASKTTSGAYYEQYF
J gene: TRBJ2-7
CDR3 length: 15
D gene: TRBD2
V gene: TRBV6-5
clone size: .

CDR3 DNA: TGTGCCAGCAGTTCCAGGGACAGCTCCACCGGGGAGCTGTTTTTT
CDR3 protein: CASSSRDSSTGELFF
J gene: TRBJ2-2
CDR3 length: 15
D gene: TRBD1
V gene: TRBV7-8
clone size: .

CDR3 DNA: TGTGCCAGCAGTCAAGCGGGAAGAGATACGCAGTATTTT
CDR3 protein: CASSQAGRDTQYF
J gene: TRBJ2-3
CDR3 length: 13
D gene: TRBD2
V gene: TRBV12-3/TRBV12-4
clone size: .

CDR3 DNA: TGTGCCAGCAGCTTAGGAGACAGGGGGAATCAGCCCCAGCATTTT
CDR3 protein: CASSLGDRGNQPQHF
J gene: TRBJ1-5
CDR3 length: 15
D gene: TRBD1
V gene: TRBV11-2
clone size: .

CDR3 DNA: TGTGCCAGCAGCTCTGAGGGGACTTCCAATGAGCAGTTCTTC
CDR3 protein: CASSSEGTSNEQFF
J gene: TRBJ2-1
CDR3 length: 14
D gene: .
V gene: TRBV5-6
clone size: .

CDR3 DNA: TGTGCCAGCAGCCGCGGAAACCGGGAGCGCGAGCAGTACTTC
CDR3 protein: CASSRGNREREQYF
J gene: TRBJ2-7
CDR3 length: 14
D gene: .
V gene: TRBV7-6
clone size: .

CDR3 DNA: TGTGCCAGCTCACAGTCGTCCATCACCGAGAACATTCAGTACTTC
CDR3 protein: CASSQSSITENIQYF
J gene: TRBJ2-4
CDR3 length: 15
D gene: .
V gene: TRBV18
clone size: .

CDR3 DNA: TGTGCCAGCTCACCACCGGCTGGTTTTAATTCACCCCTCCACTTT
CDR3 protein: CASSPPAGFNSPLHF
J gene: TRBJ1-6
CDR3 length: 15
D gene: .
V gene: TRBV18
clone size: .

CDR3 DNA: TGTGCCAGCAGTCTACAGGGGGGATGGGATGAAAAACTGTTTTTT
CDR3 protein: CASSLQGGWDEKLFF
J gene: TRBJ1-4
CDR3 length: 15
D gene: TRBD1
V gene: TRBV6-2/TRBV6-3
clone size: .

CDR3 DNA: TGTGCCAGCTCTTCGGACATTCAGCTTTATAGCAATCAGCCCCAGCATTTT
CDR3 protein: CASSSDIQLYSNQPQHF
J gene: TRBJ1-5
CDR3 length: 17
D gene: .
V gene: TRBV18
clone size: .

CDR3 DNA: TGTGCCAGCAGCTTGGCCTGGGCAGAAGCTCAAGAGACCCAGTACTTC
CDR3 protein: CASSLAWAEAQETQYF
J gene: TRBJ2-5
CDR3 length: 16
D gene: .
V gene: TRBV5-5
clone size: .

CDR3 DNA: TGTGCCAGCAGCTCGGGCGGCGGGGGACAGGGCTATGGCTACACCTTC
CDR3 protein: CASSSGGGGQGYGYTF
J gene: TRBJ1-2
CDR3 length: 16
D gene: TRBD1
V gene: TRBV5-4
clone size: once

CDR3 DNA: TGTGCCAGCAGTTTCCTTCAGCGGACTAGCACAGATACGCAGTATTTT
CDR3 protein: CASSFLQRTSTDTQYF
J gene: TRBJ2-3
CDR3 length: 16
D gene: .
V gene: TRBV27
clone size: few

CDR3 DNA: TGTGCCAGCAGTTTAGCGGGTCCCCCACGCAATGAGCAGTTCTTC
CDR3 protein: CASSLAGPPRNEQFF
J gene: TRBJ2-1
CDR3 length: 15
D gene: .
V gene: TRBV27
clone size: once

CDR3 DNA: TGCGCCAGCAGCCAAGATCTAGCGGGATCCCTCTACAATGAGCAGTTCTTC
CDR3 protein: CASSQDLAGSLYNEQFF
J gene: TRBJ2-1
CDR3 length: 17
D gene: TRBD2
V gene: TRBV4-1
clone size: .

CDR3 DNA: TGTGCCAGCAGTTTCCCTCCGGGACAGACATCCTACGAGCAGTACTTC
CDR3 protein: CASSFPPGQTSYEQYF
J gene: TRBJ2-7
CDR3 length: 16
D gene: TRBD1
V gene: TRBV5-4
clone size: once

CDR3 DNA: TGTGCCAGCAGTTCCCACAGGGCCGAGCAGTACTTC
CDR3 protein: CASSSHRAEQYF
J gene: TRBJ2-7
CDR3 length: 12
D gene: .
V gene: TRBV28
clone size: .

CDR3 DNA: TGTGCCAGCAGCACCCGGAGGGAGACCCAGTACTTC
CDR3 protein: CASSTRRETQYF
J gene: TRBJ2-5
CDR3 length: 12
D gene: .
V gene: TRBV9
clone size: .

CDR3 DNA: TGTGCCACCGGCAAAGGGACACCAGATACGCAGTATTTT
CDR3 protein: CATGKGTPDTQYF
J gene: TRBJ2-3
CDR3 length: 13
D gene: .
V gene: TRBV24-1
clone size: .

CDR3 DNA: TGTGCCTGGAGTGTCGCAGTGTTCTTCTCTGGAAACACCATATATTTT
CDR3 protein: CAWSVAVFFSGNTIYF
J gene: TRBJ1-3
CDR3 length: 16
D gene: .
V gene: TRBV30
clone size: .

CDR3 DNA: TGTGCCAGCAGCACCGGTAACACTGAAGCTTTCTTT
CDR3 protein: CASSTGNTEAFF
J gene: TRBJ1-1
CDR3 length: 12
D gene: .
V gene: TRBV6-5
clone size: .

CDR3 DNA: TGTGCCAGCAGTAAAGGACAGGGAAGCAATTCACCCCTCCACTTT
CDR3 protein: CASSKGQGSNSPLHF
J gene: TRBJ1-6
CDR3 length: 15
D gene: TRBD1
V gene: TRBV27
clone size: .

CDR3 DNA: TGTGCCAGCAGTCAGGACAGGGGGCGCGGGACTGAAGCTTTCTTT
CDR3 protein: CASSQDRGRGTEAFF
J gene: TRBJ1-1
CDR3 length: 15
D gene: TRBD1
V gene: TRBV2
clone size: many

CDR3 DNA: TGCGCCAGCAGCCTACGAACGACAGGGAACTATGGCTACACCTTC
CDR3 protein: CASSLRTTGNYGYTF
J gene: TRBJ1-2
CDR3 length: 15
D gene: TRBD1
V gene: TRBV5-1
clone size: .

CDR3 DNA: TGCGCCAGCAGCCAAGAGGGACAGGGGGGTCAGCCCCAGCATTTT
CDR3 protein: CASSQEGQGGQPQHF
J gene: TRBJ1-5
CDR3 length: 15
D gene: TRBD1
V gene: TRBV4-1
clone size: .

CDR3 DNA: TGTGCCAGCTCAGGGGTCCCCTACAATGAGCAGTTCTTC
CDR3 protein: CASSGVPYNEQFF
J gene: TRBJ2-1
CDR3 length: 13
D gene: .
V gene: TRBV11-3
clone size: few

CDR3 DNA: TGTGCCAGCAGCCCCCGGTGGGCCAACGTCCTGACTTTC
CDR3 protein: CASSPRWANVLTF
J gene: TRBJ2-6
CDR3 length: 13
D gene: .
V gene: TRBV21-1
clone size: .

CDR3 DNA: TGTGCCAGCAGCCGGGACAGGGTCGGGGGCTACACCTTC
CDR3 protein: CASSRDRVGGYTF
J gene: TRBJ1-2
CDR3 length: 13
D gene: TRBD1
V gene: TRBV11-2
clone size: .

CDR3 DNA: TGTGCCAGCAGCGTAGGGGCAAGCGGGAGGTTCAGCTCCTACAATGAGCAGTTCTTC
CDR3 protein: CASSVGASGRFSSYNEQFF
J gene: TRBJ2-1
CDR3 length: 19
D gene: TRBD2
V gene: TRBV9
clone size: .

CDR3 DNA: TGTGCCAGCAGCCCCTGGGCGGGGCCTGGAAACACCATATATTTT
CDR3 protein: CASSPWAGPGNTIYF
J gene: TRBJ1-3
CDR3 length: 15
D gene: .
V gene: TRBV7-2
clone size: .

CDR3 DNA: TGTGCCAGTAGTAGGGGCAGGGCGAACTATGGCTACACCTTC
CDR3 protein: CASSRGRANYGYTF
J gene: TRBJ1-2
CDR3 length: 14
D gene: .
V gene: TRBV19
clone size: .

CDR3 DNA: TGTGCCAGCAGTCGGACAGGGACAGGAGGTAGCAATCAGCCCCAGCATTTT
CDR3 protein: CASSRTGTGGSNQPQHF
J gene: TRBJ1-5
CDR3 length: 17
D gene: TRBD1
V gene: TRBV2
clone size: few

CDR3 DNA: TGTGCCAGCAGCCTAAGACAGGATCTGTACTTC
CDR3 protein: CASSLRQDLYF
J gene: TRBJ2-5
CDR3 length: 11
D gene: .
V gene: TRBV4-2
clone size: .

CDR3 DNA: TGTGCCACCAGTGACCCCAACCGACTAGTAGGGGGGAGGGGCACAGATACGCAGTATTTT
CDR3 protein: CATSDPNRLVGGRGTDTQYF
J gene: TRBJ2-3
CDR3 length: 20
D gene: .
V gene: TRBV24-1
clone size: .

CDR3 DNA: TGTGCCAGCACGACAGGTTACGAGCAGTACTTC
CDR3 protein: CASTTGYEQYF
J gene: TRBJ2-7
CDR3 length: 11
D gene: .
V gene: TRBV27
clone size: once

CDR3 DNA: TGTGCCAGCAGTCGCCTTTTGCGGGGGGGCCGAAATGAGCAGTTCTTC
CDR3 protein: CASSRLLRGGRNEQFF
J gene: TRBJ2-1
CDR3 length: 16
D gene: TRBD2
V gene: TRBV27
clone size: once

CDR3 DNA: TGTGCCAGCAGCTTAGCCCAGGGTATAGGGGGTTCCTATGGCTACACCTTC
CDR3 protein: CASSLAQGIGGSYGYTF
J gene: TRBJ1-2
CDR3 length: 17
D gene: .
V gene: TRBV7-2
clone size: few

CDR3 DNA: TGTGCCACCTTAGCCGTGACAGGGGGGACTGAAGCTTTCTTT
CDR3 protein: CATLAVTGGTEAFF
J gene: TRBJ1-1
CDR3 length: 14
D gene: TRBD1
V gene: TRBV19
clone size: .

CDR3 DNA: TGTGCCTGGAGTGAGGGGATACTAGCCAAAAACATTCAGTACTTC
CDR3 protein: CAWSEGILAKNIQYF
J gene: TRBJ2-4
CDR3 length: 15
D gene: .
V gene: TRBV30
clone size: once